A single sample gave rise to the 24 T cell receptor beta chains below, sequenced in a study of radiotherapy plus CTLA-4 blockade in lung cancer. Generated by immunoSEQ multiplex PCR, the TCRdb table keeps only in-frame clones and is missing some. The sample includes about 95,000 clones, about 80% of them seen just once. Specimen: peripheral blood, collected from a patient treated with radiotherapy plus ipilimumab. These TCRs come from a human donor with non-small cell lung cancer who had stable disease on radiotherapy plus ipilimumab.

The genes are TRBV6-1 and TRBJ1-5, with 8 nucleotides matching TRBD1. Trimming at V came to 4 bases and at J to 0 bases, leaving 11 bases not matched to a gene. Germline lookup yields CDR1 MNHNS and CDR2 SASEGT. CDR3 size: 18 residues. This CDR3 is CASSGARGQEYSNQPQHF. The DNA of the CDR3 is TGTGCCAGCAGTGGGGCCCGGGGACAGGAGTATAGCAATCAGCCCCAGCATTTT.

The CDR3 DNA follows: TGTGCCAGCAGCGGACCTATTCCGGGACATTCGTATGGCTACACCTTC. Its translation is CASSGPIPGHSYGYTF. The V gene is TRBV2, the J gene TRBJ1-2; a weak D match, TRBD1 (6 bases). CDR1 and CDR2 from the germline V gene are SNHLY and FYNNEI. Trimming shortened V by 6 bases and J by 5 bases, and 22 bases separated the two germline ends. This CDR3 contains 16 residues.

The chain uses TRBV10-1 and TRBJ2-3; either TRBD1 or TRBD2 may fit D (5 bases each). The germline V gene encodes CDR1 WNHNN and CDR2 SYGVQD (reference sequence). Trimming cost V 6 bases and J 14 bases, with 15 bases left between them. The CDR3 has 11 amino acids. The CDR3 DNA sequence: TGCGCCAGCAGCGCCGGGACGGCCGTGTATTTT. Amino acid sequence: CASSAGTAVYF.

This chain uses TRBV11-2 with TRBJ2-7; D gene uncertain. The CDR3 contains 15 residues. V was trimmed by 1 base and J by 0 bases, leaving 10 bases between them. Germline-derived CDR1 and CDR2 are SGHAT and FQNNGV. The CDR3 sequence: CASSLVRDPSYEQYF. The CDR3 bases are TGTGCCAGCAGCTTAGTAAGGGATCCCTCCTACGAGCAGTACTTC.

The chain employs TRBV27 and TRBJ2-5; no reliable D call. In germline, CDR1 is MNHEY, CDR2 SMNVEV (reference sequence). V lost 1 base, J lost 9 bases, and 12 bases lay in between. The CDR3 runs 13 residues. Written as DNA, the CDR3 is TGTGCCAGCAGTTTATTGGGTGATGAGGCCCAGTACTTC. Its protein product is CASSLLGDEAQYF.

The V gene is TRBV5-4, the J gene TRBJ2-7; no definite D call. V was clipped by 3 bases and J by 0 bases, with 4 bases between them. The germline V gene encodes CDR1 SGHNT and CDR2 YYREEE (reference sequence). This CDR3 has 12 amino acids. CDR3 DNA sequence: TGTGCCAGCAGCTCCTCCTCCTACGAGCAGTACTTC. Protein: CASSSSSYEQYF.

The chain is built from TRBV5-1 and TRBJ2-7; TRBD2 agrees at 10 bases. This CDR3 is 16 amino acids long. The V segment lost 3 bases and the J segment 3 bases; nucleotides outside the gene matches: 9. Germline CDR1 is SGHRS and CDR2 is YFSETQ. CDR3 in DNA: TGCGCCAGCAGCTCGTTTAGCGGGGGGTCTTACTACGAGCAGTACTTC. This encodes CASSSFSGGSYYEQYF.

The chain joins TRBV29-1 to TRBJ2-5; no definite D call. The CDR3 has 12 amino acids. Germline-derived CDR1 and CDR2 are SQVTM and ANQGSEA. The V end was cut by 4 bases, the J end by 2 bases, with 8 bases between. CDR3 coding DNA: TGCAGCGTTGTTGCTGCACAAGAGACCCAGTACTTC. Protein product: CSVVAAQETQYF.

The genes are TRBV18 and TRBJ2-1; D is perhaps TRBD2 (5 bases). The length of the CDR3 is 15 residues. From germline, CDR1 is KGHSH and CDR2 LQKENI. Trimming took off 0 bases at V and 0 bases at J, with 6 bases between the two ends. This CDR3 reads CASSPPGSSYNEQFF. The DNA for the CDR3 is TGTGCCAGCTCACCACCGGGGAGCTCCTACAATGAGCAGTTCTTC.

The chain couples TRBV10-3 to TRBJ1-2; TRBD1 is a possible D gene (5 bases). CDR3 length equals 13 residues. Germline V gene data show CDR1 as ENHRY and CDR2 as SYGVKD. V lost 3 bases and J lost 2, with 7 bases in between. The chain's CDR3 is CAISEDRNYGYTF. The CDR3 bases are TGTGCCATCAGTGAAGACAGAAACTATGGCTACACCTTC.

CDR3: CASSLAAGAGYEQYF. The CDR3 region has the DNA TGTGCCAGCAGCTTAGCAGCAGGGGCAGGCTACGAGCAGTACTTC. The rearrangement links TRBV7-4 to TRBJ2-7; the D gene is possibly TRBD1 (6 bases). Germline lookup yields CDR1 SGHVT and CDR2 SQSDAQ. The CDR3 runs 15 residues. Between the trimmed V and J ends, which lost 0 bases and 3 bases, there was a span of 12 bases. The variable domain in full, with the rest retrieved from reference TRBV7-4 and TRBJ2-7, is GAGVSQSPRYKVAKRGRDVALRCDSISGHVTLYWYRQTLGQGSEVLTYSQSDAQRDKSGRPSGRFSAERPERSVSTLKIQRTEQGDSAVYLCASSLAAGAGYEQYFGPGTRLTVT.

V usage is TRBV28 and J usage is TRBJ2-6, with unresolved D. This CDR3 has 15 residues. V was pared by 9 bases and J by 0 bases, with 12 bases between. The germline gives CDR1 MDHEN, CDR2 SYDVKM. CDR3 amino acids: CASQVPGSGANVLTF. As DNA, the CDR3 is TGTGCCAGTCAGGTCCCTGGCTCTGGGGCCAACGTCCTGACTTTC. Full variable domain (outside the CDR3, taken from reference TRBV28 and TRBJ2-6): DVKVTQSSRYLVKRTGEKVFLECVQDMDHENMFWYRQDPGLGLRLIYFSYDVKMKEKGDIPEGYSVSREKKERFSLILESASTNQTSMYLCASQVPGSGANVLTFGAGSRLTVL.

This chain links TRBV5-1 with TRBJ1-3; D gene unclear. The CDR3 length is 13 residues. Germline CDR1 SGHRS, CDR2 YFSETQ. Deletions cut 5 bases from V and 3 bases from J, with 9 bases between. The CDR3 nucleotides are TGCGCCAGCAGTAGACCTGATGGAAACACCATATATTTT. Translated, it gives CASSRPDGNTIYF.

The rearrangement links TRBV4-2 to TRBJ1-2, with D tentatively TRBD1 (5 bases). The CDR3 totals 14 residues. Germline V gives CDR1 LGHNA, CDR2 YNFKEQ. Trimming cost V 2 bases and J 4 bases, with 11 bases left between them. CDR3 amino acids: CASSQNEGTYGYTF. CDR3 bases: TGTGCCAGCAGCCAAAACGAGGGGACCTATGGCTACACCTTC.

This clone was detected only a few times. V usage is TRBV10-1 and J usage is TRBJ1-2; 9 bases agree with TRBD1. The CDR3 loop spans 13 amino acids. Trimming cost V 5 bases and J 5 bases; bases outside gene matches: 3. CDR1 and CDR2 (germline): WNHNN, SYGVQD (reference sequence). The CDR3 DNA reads TGCGCCAGCAGTATAGGACAGGGGTATGGCTACACCTTC. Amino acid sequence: CASSIGQGYGYTF.

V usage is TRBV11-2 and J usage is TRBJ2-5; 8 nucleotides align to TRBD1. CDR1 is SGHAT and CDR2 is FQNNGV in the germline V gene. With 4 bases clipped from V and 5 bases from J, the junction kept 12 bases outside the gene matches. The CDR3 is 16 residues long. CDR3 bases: TGTGCCAGCAGCTCCTCCCCGGCAGGGGGCGGGGAGACCCAGTACTTC. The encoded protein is CASSSSPAGGGETQYF.

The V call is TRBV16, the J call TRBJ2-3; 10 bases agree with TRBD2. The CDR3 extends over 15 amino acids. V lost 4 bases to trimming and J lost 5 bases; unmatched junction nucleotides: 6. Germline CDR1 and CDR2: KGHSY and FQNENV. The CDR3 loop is CASSPSGGAGDTQYF. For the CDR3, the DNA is TGTGCCAGCAGCCCCAGCGGGGGGGCGGGAGATACGCAGTATTTT. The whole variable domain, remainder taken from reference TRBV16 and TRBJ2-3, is GEEVAQTPKHLVRGEGQKAKLYCAPIKGHSYVFWYQQVLKNEFKFLISFQNENVFDETGMPKERFSAKCLPNSPCSLEIQATKLEDSAVYFCASSPSGGAGDTQYFGPGTRLTVL.

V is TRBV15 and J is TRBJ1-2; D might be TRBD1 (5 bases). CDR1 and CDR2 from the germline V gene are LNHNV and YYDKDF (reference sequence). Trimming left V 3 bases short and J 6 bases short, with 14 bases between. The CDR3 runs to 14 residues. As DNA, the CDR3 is TGTGCCACCAGCAGGGTATCGGGCAGGGATGGCTACACCTTC. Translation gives CATSRVSGRDGYTF.

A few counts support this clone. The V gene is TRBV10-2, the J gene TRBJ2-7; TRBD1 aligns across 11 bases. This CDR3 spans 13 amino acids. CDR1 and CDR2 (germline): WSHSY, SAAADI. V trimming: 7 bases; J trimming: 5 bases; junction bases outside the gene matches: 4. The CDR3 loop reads CASKLDRGHEQYF. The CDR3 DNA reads TGCGCCAGCAAACTGGACAGGGGGCACGAGCAGTACTTC.

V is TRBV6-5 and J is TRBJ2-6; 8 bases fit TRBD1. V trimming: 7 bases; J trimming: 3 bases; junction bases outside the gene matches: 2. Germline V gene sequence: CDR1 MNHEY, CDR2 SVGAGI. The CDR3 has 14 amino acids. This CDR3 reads CASIDRGGANVLTF. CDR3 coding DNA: TGTGCCAGCATCGACAGGGGTGGGGCCAACGTCCTGACTTTC.

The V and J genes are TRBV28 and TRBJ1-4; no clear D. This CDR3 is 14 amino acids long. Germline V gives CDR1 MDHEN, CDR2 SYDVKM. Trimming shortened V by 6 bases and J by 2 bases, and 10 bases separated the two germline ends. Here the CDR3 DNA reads TGTGCCAGCAGCCGACAAAGCACTAATGAAAAACTGTTTTTT. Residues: CASSRQSTNEKLFF.

CDR3 DNA: TGCAGCGTTGGGGGCGGGAGGTCCTACGAGCAGTACTTC. Protein product: CSVGGGRSYEQYF. The rearrangement links TRBV29-1 to TRBJ2-7; 8 bases agree with TRBD2. There are 13 residues in the CDR3. Trimming removed 4 bases from V and 1 base from J; junction bases left unmatched: 3. CDR1 is SQVTM and CDR2 is ANQGSEA in the germline V gene.

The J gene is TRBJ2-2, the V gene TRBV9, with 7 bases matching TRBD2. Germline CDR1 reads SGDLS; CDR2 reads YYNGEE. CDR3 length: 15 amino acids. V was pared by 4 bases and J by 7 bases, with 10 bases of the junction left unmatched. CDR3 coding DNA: TGTGCCAGCAGCCCCCGACTAGCACTCAGCGGGGAGCTGTTTTTT. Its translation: CASSPRLALSGELFF.

The CDR3 DNA follows: TGTGCCAGCAGCTTAGAACGAAGGAGCTCCTATAATTCACCCCTCCACTTT. Protein: CASSLERRSSYNSPLHF. This chain joins TRBV11-3 and TRBJ1-6; no firm D call. In germline, CDR1 is SGHNT, CDR2 YENEEA. V was clipped by 0 bases and J by 0 bases, with 9 bases between them. CDR3 length: 17 amino acids.